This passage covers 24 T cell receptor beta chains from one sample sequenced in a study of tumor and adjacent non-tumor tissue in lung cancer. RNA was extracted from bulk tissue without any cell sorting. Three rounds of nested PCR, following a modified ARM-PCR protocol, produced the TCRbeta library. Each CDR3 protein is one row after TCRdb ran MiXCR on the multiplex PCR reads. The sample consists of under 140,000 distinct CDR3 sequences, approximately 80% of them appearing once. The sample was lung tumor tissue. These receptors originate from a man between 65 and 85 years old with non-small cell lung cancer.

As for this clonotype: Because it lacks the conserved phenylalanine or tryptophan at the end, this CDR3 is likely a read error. The CDR3 here is CANSLQGPDTQYY. CDR3 nucleotide sequence: TGTGCCAACAGTTTACAGGGTCCAGATACGCAGTATTAT. The V call is TRBV5-4, the J call TRBJ2-3; a weak D match, TRBD1 (6 bases). The V end was cut by 9 bases, the J end by 4 bases, with 15 bases between. CDR3 length equals 13 residues. From germline, CDR1 is SGHNT and CDR2 YYREEE (reference sequence).

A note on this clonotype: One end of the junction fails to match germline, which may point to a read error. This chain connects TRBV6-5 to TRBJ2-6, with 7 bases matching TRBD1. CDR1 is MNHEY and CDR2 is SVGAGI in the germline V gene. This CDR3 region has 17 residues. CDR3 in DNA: TGTGCCAGCAGTTACGGGACAGTCGACTCTGAGGCCAACGCCCTGACTTTC. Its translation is CASSYGTVDSEANALTF.

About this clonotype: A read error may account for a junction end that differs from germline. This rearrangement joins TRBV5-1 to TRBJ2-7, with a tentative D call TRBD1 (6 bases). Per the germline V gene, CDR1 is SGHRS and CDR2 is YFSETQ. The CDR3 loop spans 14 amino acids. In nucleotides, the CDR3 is TGCGCCATCAGCCTGGACAGCGATACCTACAAGCAGTACTTC. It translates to CAISLDSDTYKQYF.

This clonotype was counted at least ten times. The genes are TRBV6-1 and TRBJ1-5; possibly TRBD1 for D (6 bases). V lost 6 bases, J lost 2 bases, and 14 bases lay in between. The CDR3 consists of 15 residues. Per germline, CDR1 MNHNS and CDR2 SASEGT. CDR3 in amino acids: CASRVGQTGNQPQHF. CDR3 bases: TGTGCCAGCAGGGTCGGACAGACCGGCAATCAGCCCCAGCATTTT.

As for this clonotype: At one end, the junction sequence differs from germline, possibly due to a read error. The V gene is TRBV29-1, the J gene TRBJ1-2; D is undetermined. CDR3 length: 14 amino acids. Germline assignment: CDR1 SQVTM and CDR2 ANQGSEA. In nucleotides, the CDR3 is TGCAGCGCCGAGAGAGGGAAGGTTAACTGTGGCTACACTTTC. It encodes CSAERGKVNCGYTF.

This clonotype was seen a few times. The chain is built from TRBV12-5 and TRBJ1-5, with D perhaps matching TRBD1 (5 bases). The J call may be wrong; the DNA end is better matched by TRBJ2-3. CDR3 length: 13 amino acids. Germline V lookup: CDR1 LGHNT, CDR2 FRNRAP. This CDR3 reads CASGFDRNQSQYF. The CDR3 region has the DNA TGTGCTAGTGGTTTTGACAGAAATCAGTCTCAGTATTTT.

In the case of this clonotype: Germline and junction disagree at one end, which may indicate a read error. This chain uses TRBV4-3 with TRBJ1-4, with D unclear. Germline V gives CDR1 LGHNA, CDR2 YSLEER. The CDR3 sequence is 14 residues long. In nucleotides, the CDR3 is TGTGTCAGCAGCCAAGCCAGTCGTCACGAAAAACTGTTTTTT. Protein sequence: CVSSQASRHEKLFF.

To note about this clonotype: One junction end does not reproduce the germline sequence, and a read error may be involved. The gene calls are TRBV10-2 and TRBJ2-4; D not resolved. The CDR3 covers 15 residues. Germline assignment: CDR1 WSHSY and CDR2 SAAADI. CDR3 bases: TGCGCCAGCAGCGAGTATCGCGACCTGCGGAACATTCAGTACTTC. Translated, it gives CASSEYRDLRNIQYF.

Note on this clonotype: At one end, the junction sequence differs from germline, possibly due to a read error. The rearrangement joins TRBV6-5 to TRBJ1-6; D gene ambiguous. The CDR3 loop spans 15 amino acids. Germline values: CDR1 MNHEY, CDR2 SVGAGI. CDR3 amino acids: CISSYSDGKNSSLHF. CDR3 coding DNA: TGTATCAGCAGTTATTCCGACGGTAAAAATTCATCCCTCCACTTT.

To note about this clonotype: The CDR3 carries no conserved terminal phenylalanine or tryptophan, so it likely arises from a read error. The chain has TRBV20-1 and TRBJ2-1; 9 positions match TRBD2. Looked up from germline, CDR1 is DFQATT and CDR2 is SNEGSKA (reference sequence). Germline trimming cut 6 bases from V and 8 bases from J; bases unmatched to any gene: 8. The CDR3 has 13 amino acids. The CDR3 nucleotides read TGCAGTGCAGGGACTAGCAGGTACGATGAGCAGTTCTGC. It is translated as CSAGTSRYDEQFC.

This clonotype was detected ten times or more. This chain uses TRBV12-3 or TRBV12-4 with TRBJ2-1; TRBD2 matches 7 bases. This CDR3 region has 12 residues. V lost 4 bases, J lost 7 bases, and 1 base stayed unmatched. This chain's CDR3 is CASSWRGNEQFF. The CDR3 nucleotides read TGTGCCAGCAGTTGGCGGGGGAATGAGCAGTTCTTC.

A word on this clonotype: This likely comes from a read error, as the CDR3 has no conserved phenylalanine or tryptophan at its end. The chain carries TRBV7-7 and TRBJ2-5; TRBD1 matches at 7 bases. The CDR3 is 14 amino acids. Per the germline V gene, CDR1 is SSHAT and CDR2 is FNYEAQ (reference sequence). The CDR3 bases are TGTGCTAGCAGCCCCTCCGGGACAGCATCGACCCAGTACCCC. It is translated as CASSPSGTASTQYP.

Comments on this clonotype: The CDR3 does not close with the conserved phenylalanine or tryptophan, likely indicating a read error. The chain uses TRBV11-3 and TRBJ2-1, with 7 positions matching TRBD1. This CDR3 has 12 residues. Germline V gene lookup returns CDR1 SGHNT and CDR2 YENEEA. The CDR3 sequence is CASSDRRNKQFL. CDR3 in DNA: TGTGCCAGCTCGGACAGGCGCAATAAGCAGTTCCTC.

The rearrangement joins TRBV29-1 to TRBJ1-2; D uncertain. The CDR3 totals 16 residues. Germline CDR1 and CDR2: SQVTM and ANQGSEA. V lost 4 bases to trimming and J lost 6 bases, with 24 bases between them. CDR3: CSVVPYQSPRGDGYTF. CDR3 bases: TGCAGCGTTGTCCCCTATCAATCCCCGAGAGGAGATGGCTACACCTTC.

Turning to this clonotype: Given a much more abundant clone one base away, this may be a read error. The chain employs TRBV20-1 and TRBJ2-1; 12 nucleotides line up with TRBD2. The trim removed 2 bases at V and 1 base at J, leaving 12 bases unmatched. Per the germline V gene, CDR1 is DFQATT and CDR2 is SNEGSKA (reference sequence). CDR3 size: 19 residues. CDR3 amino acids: CSARYPSGRVMLSYNEQFF. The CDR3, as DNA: TGCAGTGCTAGATATCCTAGCGGGAGGGTCATGTTATCCTACAATGAGCAGTTCTTC.

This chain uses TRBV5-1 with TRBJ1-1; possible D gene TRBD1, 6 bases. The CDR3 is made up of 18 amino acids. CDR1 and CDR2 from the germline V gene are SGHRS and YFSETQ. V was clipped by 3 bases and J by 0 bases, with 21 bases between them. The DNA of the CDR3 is TGCGCCAGCAGCTCCGTTCGGGTGGGGGCTTACATGAACACTGAAGCTTTCTTT. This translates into CASSSVRVGAYMNTEAFF. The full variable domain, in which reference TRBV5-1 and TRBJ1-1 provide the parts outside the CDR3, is KAGVTQTPRYLIKTRGQQVTLSCSPISGHRSVSWYQQTPGQGLQFLFEYFSETQRNKGNFPGRFSGRQFSNSRSEMNVSTLELGDSALYLCASSSVRVGAYMNTEAFFGQGTRLTVV.

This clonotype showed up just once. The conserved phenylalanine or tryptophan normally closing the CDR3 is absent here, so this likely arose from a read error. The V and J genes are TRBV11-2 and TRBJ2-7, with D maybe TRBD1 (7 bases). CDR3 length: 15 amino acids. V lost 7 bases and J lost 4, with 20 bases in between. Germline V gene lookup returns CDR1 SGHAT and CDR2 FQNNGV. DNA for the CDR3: TGTGCCAGCATTTTAGACCAGGGGGGCAGGTACGAGCAGTACCTC. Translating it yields CASILDQGGRYEQYL.

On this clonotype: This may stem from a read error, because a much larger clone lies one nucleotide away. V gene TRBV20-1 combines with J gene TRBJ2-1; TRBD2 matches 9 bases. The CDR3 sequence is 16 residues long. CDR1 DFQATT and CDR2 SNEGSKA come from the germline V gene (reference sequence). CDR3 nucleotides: TGCAGTGCTAGAGATCCCGCGGGAGGGAGATACAATGAGCAGCTCTTC. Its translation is CSARDPAGGRYNEQLF.

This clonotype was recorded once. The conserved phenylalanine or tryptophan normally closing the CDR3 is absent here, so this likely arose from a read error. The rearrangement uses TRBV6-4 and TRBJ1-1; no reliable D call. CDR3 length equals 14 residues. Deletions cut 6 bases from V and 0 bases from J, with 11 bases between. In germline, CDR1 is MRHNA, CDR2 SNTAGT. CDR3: CASSPEGVNTEAFI. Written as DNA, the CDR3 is TGTGCCAGCAGCCCGGAAGGAGTGAACACTGAAGCTTTCATT.

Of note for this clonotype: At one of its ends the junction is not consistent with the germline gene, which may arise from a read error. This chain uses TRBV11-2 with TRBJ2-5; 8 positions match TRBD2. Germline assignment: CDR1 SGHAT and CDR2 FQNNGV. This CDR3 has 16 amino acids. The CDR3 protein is CTSSFGVSGVQETQYF. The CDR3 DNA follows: TGTACCAGCAGCTTTGGGGTTAGCGGGGTACAAGAGACCCAGTACTTC. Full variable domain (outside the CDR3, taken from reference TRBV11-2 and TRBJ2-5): EAGVAQSPRYKIIEKRQSVAFWCNPISGHATLYWYQQILGQGPKLLIQFQNNGVVDDSQLPKDRFSAERLKGVDSTLKIQPAKLEDSAVYLCTSSFGVSGVQETQYFGPGTRLLVL.

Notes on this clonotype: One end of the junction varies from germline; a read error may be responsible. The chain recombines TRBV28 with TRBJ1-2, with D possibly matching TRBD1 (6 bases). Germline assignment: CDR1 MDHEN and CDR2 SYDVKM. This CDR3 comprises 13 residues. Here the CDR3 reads CVSKGGARYGYTF. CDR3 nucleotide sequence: TGTGTCAGTAAGGGGGGCGCGAGGTATGGCTACACGTTC.

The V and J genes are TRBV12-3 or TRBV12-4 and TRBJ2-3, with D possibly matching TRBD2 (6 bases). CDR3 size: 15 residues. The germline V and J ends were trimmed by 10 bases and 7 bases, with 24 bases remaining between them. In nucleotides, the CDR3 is TGTGCCAACTCCGTTCTAGTGGGGGGTCCAAATACGCAGTATTTT. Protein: CANSVLVGGPNTQYF.

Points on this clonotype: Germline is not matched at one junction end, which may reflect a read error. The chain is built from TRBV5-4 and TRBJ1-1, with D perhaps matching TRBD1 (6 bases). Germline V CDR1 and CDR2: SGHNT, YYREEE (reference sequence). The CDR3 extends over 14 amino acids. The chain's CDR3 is CGSSPGHMNTEAFF. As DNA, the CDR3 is TGTGGCAGCAGCCCGGGACACATGAACACTGAAGCTTTCTTT. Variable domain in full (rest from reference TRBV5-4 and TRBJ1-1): ETGVTQSPTHLIKTRGQQVTLRCSSQSGHNTVSWYQQALGQGPQFIFQYYREEENGRGNFPPRFSGLQFPNYSSELNVNALELDDSALYLCGSSPGHMNTEAFFGQGTRLTVV.

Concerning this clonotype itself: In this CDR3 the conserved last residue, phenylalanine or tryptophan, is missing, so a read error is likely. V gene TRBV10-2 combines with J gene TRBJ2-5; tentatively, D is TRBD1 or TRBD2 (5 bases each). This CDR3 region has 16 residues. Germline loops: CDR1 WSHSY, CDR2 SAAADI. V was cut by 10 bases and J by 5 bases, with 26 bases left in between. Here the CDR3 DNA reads TGCGCCACCCAGGGAAGAGCAACGAGGGGTGGGGAGACCCAGTACCTC. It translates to CATQGRATRGGETQYL.